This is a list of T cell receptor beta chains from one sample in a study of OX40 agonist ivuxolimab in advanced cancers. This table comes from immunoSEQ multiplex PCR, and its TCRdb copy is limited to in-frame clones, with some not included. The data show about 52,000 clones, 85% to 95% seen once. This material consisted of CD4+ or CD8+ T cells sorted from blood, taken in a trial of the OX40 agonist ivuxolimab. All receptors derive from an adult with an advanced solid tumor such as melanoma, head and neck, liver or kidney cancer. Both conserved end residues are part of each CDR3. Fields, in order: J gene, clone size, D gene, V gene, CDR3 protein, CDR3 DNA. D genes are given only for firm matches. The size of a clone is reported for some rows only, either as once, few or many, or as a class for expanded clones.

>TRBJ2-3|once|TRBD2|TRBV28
CASRRSGSRTSTDTQYF
TGTGCCAGCAGACGGAGCGGGAGTCGAACGAGCACAGATACGCAGTATTTT
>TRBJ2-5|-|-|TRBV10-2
CASSGRSSQETQYF
TGCGCCAGCAGTGGAAGAAGCAGTCAAGAGACCCAGTACTTC
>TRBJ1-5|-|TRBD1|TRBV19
CATSKEGQGYQPQHF
TGTGCCACCTCAAAGGAGGGACAGGGCTATCAGCCCCAGCATTTT
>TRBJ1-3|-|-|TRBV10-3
CAIILGTDSGNTIYF
TGTGCCATAATACTCGGGACGGACTCTGGAAACACCATATATTTT
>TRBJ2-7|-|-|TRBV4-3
CASSLNRGSYEQYF
TGCGCCAGCAGCCTGAACCGGGGCTCCTACGAGCAGTACTTC
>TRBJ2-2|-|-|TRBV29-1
CSVGAPWDTGELFF
TGCAGCGTTGGGGCCCCTTGGGACACCGGGGAGCTGTTTTTT
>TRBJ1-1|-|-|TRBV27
CASSLRGEAFF
TGTGCCAGCAGTTTAAGGGGTGAAGCTTTCTTT
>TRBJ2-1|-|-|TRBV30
CAWGVSRDEQFF
TGTGCCTGGGGGGTCTCACGCGATGAGCAGTTCTTC
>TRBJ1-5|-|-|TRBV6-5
CASSYYLGNQPQHF
TGTGCCAGCAGTTACTATTTGGGTAATCAGCCCCAGCATTTT
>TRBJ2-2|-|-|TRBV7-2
CASRPWLRSTGELFF
TGTGCCAGTAGGCCTTGGTTGAGATCAACCGGGGAGCTGTTTTTT
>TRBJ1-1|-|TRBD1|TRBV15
CATSRGLRGRGDTEAFF
TGTGCCACCAGCAGAGGATTGAGGGGGCGCGGGGACACTGAAGCTTTCTTT
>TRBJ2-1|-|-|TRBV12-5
CASGSSEGSENEQFF
TGTGCTAGTGGCTCCTCCGAGGGGTCAGAAAATGAGCAGTTCTTC
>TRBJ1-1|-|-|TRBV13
CASSFTEDGNTEAFF
TGTGCCAGCAGCTTCACCGAGGACGGGAACACTGAAGCTTTCTTT
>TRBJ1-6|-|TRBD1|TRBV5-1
CASRAPGQGSPLHF
TGCGCCAGCAGAGCCCCGGGACAGGGCTCACCCCTCCACTTT
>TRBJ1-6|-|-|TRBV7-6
CASSLSGGFGDSPLHF
TGTGCCAGCAGCCTTAGCGGGGGGTTCGGAGACTCACCCCTCCACTTT
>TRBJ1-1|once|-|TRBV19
CASSSGTRNTEAFF
TGTGCCAGTAGTAGCGGGACTCGGAACACTGAAGCTTTCTTT
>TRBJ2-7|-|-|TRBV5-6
CASSLSLSTYYEQYF
TGTGCCAGCAGCTTGTCATTATCGACGTACTACGAGCAGTACTTC
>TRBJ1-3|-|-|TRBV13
CASSPHTGGKVSGNTIYF
TGTGCCAGCAGCCCCCACACAGGTGGCAAGGTGTCTGGAAACACCATATATTTT
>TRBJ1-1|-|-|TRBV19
CASTPMEGKTEAFF
TGTGCCAGTACCCCGATGGAAGGGAAAACTGAAGCTTTCTTT
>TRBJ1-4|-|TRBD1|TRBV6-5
CASRQGQGIWEKLFF
TGTGCCAGCAGACAAGGACAGGGGATTTGGGAAAAACTGTTTTTT
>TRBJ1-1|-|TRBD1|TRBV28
CASNLRVGGGNTEAFF
TGTGCCAGCAACCTAAGGGTAGGGGGCGGGAACACTGAAGCTTTCTTT
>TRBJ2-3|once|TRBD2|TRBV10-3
CAISESLAGETDTQYF
TGTGCCATCAGTGAGTCGCTAGCGGGAGAGACAGATACGCAGTATTTT
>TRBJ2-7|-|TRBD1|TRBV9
CASSRTGLGYEQYF
TGTGCCAGCAGCCGGACAGGGCTGGGGTACGAGCAGTACTTC
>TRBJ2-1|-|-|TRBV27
CASSVRDEQFF
TGTGCCAGCAGTGTCAGGGATGAGCAGTTCTTC
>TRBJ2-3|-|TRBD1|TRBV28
CASSLGGQGSTDTQYF
TGTGCCAGCAGTTTAGGGGGACAGGGAAGCACAGATACGCAGTATTTT
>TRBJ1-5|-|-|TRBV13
CASSFRQEGNQPQHF
TGTGCCAGCAGCTTCCGACAGGAGGGCAATCAGCCCCAGCATTTT
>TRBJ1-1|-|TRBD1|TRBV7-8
CASSLGQLNTEAFF
TGTGCCAGCAGCTTGGGACAGCTGAACACTGAAGCTTTCTTT
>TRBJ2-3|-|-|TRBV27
CASSPSTGEAPDTQYF
TGTGCCAGCAGTCCCAGTACAGGAGAGGCCCCAGATACGCAGTATTTT
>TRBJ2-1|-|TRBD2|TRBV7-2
CASSLSGAVGLAGVNEQFF
TGTGCCAGCAGCTTGTCCGGTGCTGTAGGACTAGCGGGAGTCAATGAGCAGTTCTTC
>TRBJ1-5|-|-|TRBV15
CATSWRRGRNQPKHF
TGTGCCACCAGCTGGCGTAGGGGACGCAATCAGCCCAAGCATTTT
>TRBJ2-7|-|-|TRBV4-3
CASSRGYRDLDLYEQYF
TGCGCCAGCAGCCGCGGATACCGGGACTTGGACCTCTACGAGCAGTACTTC
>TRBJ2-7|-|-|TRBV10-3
CAIRTQTGLYEQYF
TGTGCCATCAGAACCCAGACAGGTTTATACGAGCAGTACTTC
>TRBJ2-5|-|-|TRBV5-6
CASSSVGSEGYF
TGTGCCAGCAGCTCCGTCGGCAGCGAGGGGTACTTC
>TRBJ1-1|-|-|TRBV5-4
CASSLGDKVNTEAFF
TGTGCCAGCAGCCTAGGGGACAAAGTGAACACTGAAGCTTTCTTT
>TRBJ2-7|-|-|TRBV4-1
CASSPIGPAYEQYF
TGCGCCAGCAGCCCCATTGGCCCCGCCTACGAGCAGTACTTC
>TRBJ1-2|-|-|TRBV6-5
CASSYSGDSNYGYTF
TGTGCCAGCAGTTACTCAGGAGATTCCAACTATGGCTACACCTTC
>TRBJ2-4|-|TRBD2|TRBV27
CASSFSGTSGRARNIQYF
TGTGCCAGCAGTTTCTCCGGGACTAGCGGGAGGGCCAGAAACATTCAGTACTTC
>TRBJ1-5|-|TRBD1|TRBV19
CASTLGQGLQPQHF
TGTGCCAGTACCCTGGGACAGGGCTTGCAGCCCCAGCATTTT
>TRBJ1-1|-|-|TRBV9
CASSVGTGMNTEAFF
TGTGCCAGCAGCGTGGGGACGGGTATGAACACTGAAGCTTTCTTT
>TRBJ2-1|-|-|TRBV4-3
CASSQHPVEQFF
TGCGCCAGCAGCCAACACCCTGTTGAGCAGTTCTTC
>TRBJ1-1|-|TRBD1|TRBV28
CASSFRRTGEDAFF
TGTGCCAGCAGTTTTAGGCGGACAGGGGAAGACGCTTTCTTT
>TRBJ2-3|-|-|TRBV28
CASSFLSLAVITDTQYF
TGTGCCAGCAGTTTCCTTTCCTTAGCGGTTATCACAGATACGCAGTATTTT
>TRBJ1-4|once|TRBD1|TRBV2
CASRGGTGKNEKLFF
TGTGCCAGCAGGGGCGGGACAGGGAAAAATGAAAAACTGTTTTTT
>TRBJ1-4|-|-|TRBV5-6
CASSEQVVSTNEKLFF
TGTGCCAGCAGCGAACAGGTGGTATCAACTAATGAAAAACTGTTTTTT
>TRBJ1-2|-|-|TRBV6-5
CASSFWGNYTF
TGTGCCAGCAGTTTCTGGGGAAACTACACCTTC
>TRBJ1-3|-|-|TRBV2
CASRPRGGGNTIYF
TGTGCCAGCCGTCCTCGCGGGGGTGGAAACACCATATATTTT
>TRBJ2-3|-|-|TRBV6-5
CASSLTGSDTQYF
TGTGCCAGCAGTCTAACAGGGTCAGATACGCAGTATTTT
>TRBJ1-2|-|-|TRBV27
CASSFNRATGYTF
TGTGCCAGCAGTTTTAACAGGGCGACGGGCTACACCTTC
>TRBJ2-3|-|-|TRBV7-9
CASSFRRFGDTQYF
TGTGCCAGCAGCTTTAGAAGATTCGGAGATACGCAGTATTTT
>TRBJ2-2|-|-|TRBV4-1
CASSHPGEGATGELFF
TGCGCCAGCAGCCACCCCGGGGAGGGGGCCACCGGGGAGCTGTTTTTT
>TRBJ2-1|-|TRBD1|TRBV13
CASSFQDRGPNEQFF
TGTGCCAGCAGCTTTCAGGACAGGGGCCCCAATGAGCAGTTCTTC
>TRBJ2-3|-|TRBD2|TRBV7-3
CASSPTSGRADTQYF
TGTGCCAGCAGCCCTACTAGCGGGAGGGCAGATACGCAGTATTTT
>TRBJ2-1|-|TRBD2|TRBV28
CASSSRRAGAGDEQFF
TGTGCCAGCAGTTCCCGACGCGCGGGAGCTGGGGATGAGCAGTTCTTC
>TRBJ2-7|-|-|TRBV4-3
CASSQADGAYEQYF
TGCGCCAGCAGCCAAGCTGACGGTGCCTACGAGCAGTACTTC